This T cell receptor (beta chain) stems from a study of T-cell memory formation after mild COVID-19. Background on the study: Each donor largely had its own TCR clusters. Whole-study results and caveats: Contracting clones, day 15 to 85, had balanced CD4/CD8, and later expanders favored CD4+. Shrinking CD4+ clones resided mostly in CM and EM, and CD8+ ones in EMRA. Nothing showed for sure that second-wave clones peaking on day 37 were SARS-CoV-2 specific.

In its sample, this clonotype was seen a few times. Its matching antigen is unknown. The CDR3 consists of 16 residues. The germline gives CDR1 LGHNA, CDR2 YNFKEQ. With 3 bases clipped from V and 2 bases from J, the junction kept 7 bases outside the gene matches. TCRdb ran MiXCR on the 5' RACE reads and lists one entry per CDR3 protein. The table has 530,000 or so distinct CDR3 sequences, 17% seen once. This TCR was recovered from an adult woman who had mild COVID-19 (a few samples of this study predate the infection). Cell type and time point are not known. The chain carries TRBV4-2 and TRBJ2-7; TRBD2 matches at 10 bases. Sequencing was done on a sample of PBMCs or a T cell subset sorted from them (not recorded which). CDR3 residues: CASSQGGLAPPYEQYF. The CDR3 nucleotides are TGTGCCAGCAGCCAGGGGGGACTAGCGCCACCCTACGAGCAGTACTTC.